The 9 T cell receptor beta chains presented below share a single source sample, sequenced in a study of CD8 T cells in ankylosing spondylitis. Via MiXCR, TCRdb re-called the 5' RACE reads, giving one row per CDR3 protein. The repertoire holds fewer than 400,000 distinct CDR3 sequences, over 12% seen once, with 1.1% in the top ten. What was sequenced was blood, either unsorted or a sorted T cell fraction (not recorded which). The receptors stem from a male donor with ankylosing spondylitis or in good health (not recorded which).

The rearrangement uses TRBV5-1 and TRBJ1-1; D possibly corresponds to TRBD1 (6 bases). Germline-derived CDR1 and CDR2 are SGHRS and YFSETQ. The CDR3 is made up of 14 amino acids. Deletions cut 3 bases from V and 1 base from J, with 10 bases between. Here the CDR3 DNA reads TGCGCCAGCAGCTCGGGACACCCGAACACTGAAGCTTTCTTT. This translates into CASSSGHPNTEAFF.

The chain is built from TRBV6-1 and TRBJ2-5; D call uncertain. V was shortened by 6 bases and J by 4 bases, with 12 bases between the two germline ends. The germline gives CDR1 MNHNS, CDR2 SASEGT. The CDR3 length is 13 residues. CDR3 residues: CASRGSLGETQYF. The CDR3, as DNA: TGTGCCAGCAGGGGCAGTCTTGGAGAGACCCAGTACTTC.

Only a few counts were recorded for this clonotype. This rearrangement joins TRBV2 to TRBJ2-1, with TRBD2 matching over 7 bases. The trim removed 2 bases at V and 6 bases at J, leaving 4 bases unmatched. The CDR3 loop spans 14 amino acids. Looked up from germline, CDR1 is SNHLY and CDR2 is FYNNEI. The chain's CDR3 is CASSEYGGGNEQFF. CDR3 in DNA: TGTGCCAGCAGTGAATATGGGGGGGGCAATGAGCAGTTCTTC.

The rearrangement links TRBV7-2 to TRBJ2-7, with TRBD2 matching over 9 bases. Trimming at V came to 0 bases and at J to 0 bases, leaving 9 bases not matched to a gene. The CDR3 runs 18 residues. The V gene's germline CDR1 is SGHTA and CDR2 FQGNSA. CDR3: CASSLAPFSGGSSYEQYF. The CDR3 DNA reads TGTGCCAGCAGCTTAGCCCCTTTTAGCGGGGGCTCCTCCTACGAGCAGTACTTC.

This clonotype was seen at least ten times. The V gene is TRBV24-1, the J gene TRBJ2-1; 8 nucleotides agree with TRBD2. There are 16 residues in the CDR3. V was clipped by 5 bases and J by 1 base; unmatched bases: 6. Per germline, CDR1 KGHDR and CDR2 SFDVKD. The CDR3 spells CATSGAGVGSYNEQFF. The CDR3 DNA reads TGTGCCACCAGTGGAGCGGGGGTGGGGTCCTACAATGAGCAGTTCTTC.

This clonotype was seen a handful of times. The CDR3 loop is CASSLGSHTGELFF. The CDR3 DNA is TGCGCCAGCAGCTTGGGGAGCCACACCGGGGAGCTGTTTTTT. The chain combines TRBV5-1 with TRBJ2-2, with D unclear. The CDR3 is 14 amino acids. Trimming took 0 bases from V and 3 from J, leaving 6 bases between them. Per the germline V gene, CDR1 is SGHRS and CDR2 is YFSETQ.

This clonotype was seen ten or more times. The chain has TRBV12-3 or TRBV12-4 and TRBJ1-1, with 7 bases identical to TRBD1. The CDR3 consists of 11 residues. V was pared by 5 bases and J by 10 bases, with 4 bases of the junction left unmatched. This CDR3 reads CASSPDRVAFF. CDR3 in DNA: TGTGCCAGCAGTCCAGACAGGGTAGCTTTCTTT.

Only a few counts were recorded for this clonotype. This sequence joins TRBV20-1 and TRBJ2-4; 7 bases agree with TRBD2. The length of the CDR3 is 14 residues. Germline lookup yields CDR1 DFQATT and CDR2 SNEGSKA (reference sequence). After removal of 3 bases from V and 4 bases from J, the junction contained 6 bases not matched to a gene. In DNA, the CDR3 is TGCAGTGCTAGCTTGTCTAGCGGAAAAAACATTCAGTACTTC. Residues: CSASLSSGKNIQYF.

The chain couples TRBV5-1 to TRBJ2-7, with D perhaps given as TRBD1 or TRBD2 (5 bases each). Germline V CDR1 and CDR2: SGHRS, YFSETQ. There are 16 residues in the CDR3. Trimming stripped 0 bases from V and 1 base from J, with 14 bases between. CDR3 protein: CASSLAAGTGSYEQYF. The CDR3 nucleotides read TGCGCCAGCAGCTTGGCAGCCGGGACGGGGTCCTACGAGCAGTACTTC.